This T cell receptor (beta chain) was sequenced during a study of T cell responses to AZD1222 COVID-19 vaccine. Study-level background: Second-dose intervals near 4 or 12 weeks were combined.

Details on this clone: What it recognizes is unknown.

Produced via immunoSEQ multiplex PCR; TCRdb's table is partial and in-frame only. The data hold some 120,000 clones, with 90% observed a single time. The germline gives CDR1 SGHNT, CDR2 YENEEA. CDR3 length: 18 residues. V lost 0 bases and J lost 3, with 17 bases in between. Study findings and constraints: Researchers report vaccine-associated CD4 TCRs spanning spike, with dominance at 160-218 and 743-854. Donors skewed white British and female; clonal diversity was possibly underestimated.

The chain couples TRBV11-3 to TRBJ2-2, with a tentative D call TRBD2 (6 bases). This receptor was taken from an adult in good health. Here the sequenced sample was peripheral blood, taken on day 0 of AZD1222 vaccination. This CDR3 is CASSLDRRDPRDTGELFF. The CDR3 bases are TGTGCCAGCAGCTTAGATAGGAGGGACCCAAGGGACACCGGGGAGCTGTTTTTT.